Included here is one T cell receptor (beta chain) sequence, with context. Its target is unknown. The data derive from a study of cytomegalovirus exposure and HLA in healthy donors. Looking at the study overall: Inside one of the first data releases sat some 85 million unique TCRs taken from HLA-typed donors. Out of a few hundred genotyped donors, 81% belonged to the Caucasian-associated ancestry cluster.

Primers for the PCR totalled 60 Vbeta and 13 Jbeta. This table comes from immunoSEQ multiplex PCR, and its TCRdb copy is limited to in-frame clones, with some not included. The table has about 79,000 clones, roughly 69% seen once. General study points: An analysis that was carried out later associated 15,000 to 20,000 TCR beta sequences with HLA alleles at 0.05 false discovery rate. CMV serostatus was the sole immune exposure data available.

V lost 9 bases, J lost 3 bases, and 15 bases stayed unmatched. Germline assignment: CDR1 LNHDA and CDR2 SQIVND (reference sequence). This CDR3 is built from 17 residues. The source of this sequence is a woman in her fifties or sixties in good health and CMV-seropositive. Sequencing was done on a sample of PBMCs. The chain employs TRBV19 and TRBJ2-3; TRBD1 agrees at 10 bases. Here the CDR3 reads CASRRDRGRGSTDTQYF. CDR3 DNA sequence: TGTGCCAGCCGCCGGGACAGGGGTCGAGGGTCGACAGATACGCAGTATTTT.